The rows below give T cell receptor beta chains drawn from one sample of a study of blood T cell repertoires in COVID-19. TCRdb keeps only in-frame clones here, not all; method: immunoSEQ multiplex PCR. The repertoire holds about 170,000 clones, roughly 86% seen once, with roughly 1.6% in the top ten. The sample comprised peripheral blood. Source of these receptors: a woman between 45 and 65 years old with acute or convalescent COVID-19. CDR3s include the opening cysteine and the closing phenylalanine or tryptophan. A D gene is named only where the DNA matches it firmly. Size is stated for part of the rows, as once, few or many counts, or as a class when the clone is expanded.

CASGTPWGGSANEKLFF	TGTGCCAGCGGCACCCCGTGGGGGGGAAGTGCTAATGAAAAACTGTTTTTT	TRBV7-9	TRBJ1-4	.	once
CASSEARTSGSTDTQYF	TGTGCCAGCAGTGAAGCGAGAACTAGCGGGAGCACAGATACGCAGTATTTT	TRBV2	TRBJ2-3	TRBD2	.
CATTWRGTGELFF	TGTGCCACCACATGGCGCGGCACCGGGGAGCTGTTTTTT	TRBV6-5	TRBJ2-2	.	.
CATSDPGGGGTDTQYF	TGTGCCACCAGTGATCCGGGGGGAGGGGGCACAGATACGCAGTATTTT	TRBV24-1	TRBJ2-3	TRBD2	.
CATRDREDTEAFF	TGTGCCACCAGGGACAGGGAGGACACTGAAGCTTTCTTT	TRBV24-1	TRBJ1-1	TRBD1	.
CAWSPGLIHNEQFF	TGTGCCTGGAGTCCAGGGTTGATCCACAATGAGCAGTTCTTC	TRBV30	TRBJ2-1	.	.
CASKAGNSPLHF	TGTGCCAGCAAAGCCGGTAATTCACCCCTCCACTTT	TRBV6-5	TRBJ1-6	.	.
CASSWGKGAGELFF	TGTGCCAGCAGCTGGGGCAAGGGGGCCGGGGAGCTGTTTTTT	TRBV6-5	TRBJ2-2	.	.
CASSRGQTPHGYTF	TGTGCCAGCAGCCGCGGACAGACACCACATGGCTACACCTTC	TRBV7-2	TRBJ1-2	.	.
CASSDQQEVFGYTF	TGTGCCAGCAGCGACCAGCAGGAGGTCTTCGGCTACACCTTC	TRBV6-5	TRBJ1-2	.	.
CASSYRTGTGFTYNEQFF	TGTGCCAGCAGTTACAGGACCGGGACAGGGTTTACCTACAATGAGCAGTTCTTC	TRBV6-2/TRBV6-3	TRBJ2-1	TRBD1	.